The 13 T cell receptor beta chains given below trace back to one sample, sequenced in a study of blood T cell repertoires in COVID-19. Using immunoSEQ multiplex PCR, the repertoire was profiled, and TCRdb retains in-frame clones only, with some absent. The sample shows approximately 200,000 clones, about nine tenths of them seen only once. Input material: PBMCs or T cells enriched from blood (not recorded which). The source of these receptors is a man aged 30 to 45 in a cohort exposed to, infected with or recovered from COVID-19 (not recorded which).

The CDR3 DNA is TGTGCCATCAGTGGGGGACTAGCGGGAGCGCCGGTGGGAGACAATGAGCAGTTCTTC. Translation gives CAISGGLAGAPVGDNEQFF. The chain combines TRBV10-3 with TRBJ2-1; 14 nucleotides match TRBD2. J lost 5 bases, V lost 4 bases, and 13 bases had no gene match. There are 19 residues in the CDR3. CDR1 and CDR2 from the germline V gene are ENHRY and SYGVKD.

The CDR3 DNA sequence: TGTGCCAGCAGCTTGGACAGGGTAAATGAGCAGTTCTTC. Translation gives CASSLDRVNEQFF. This rearrangement joins TRBV5-6 to TRBJ2-1; D is perhaps TRBD1 (6 bases). Germline lookup yields CDR1 SGHDT and CDR2 YYEEEE. The CDR3 contains 13 residues. V shed 0 bases and J shed 7 bases, with 8 bases lying between them.

The chain links TRBV19 to TRBJ2-3, with 13 bases fitting TRBD2. Germline CDR1 and CDR2: LNHDA and SQIVND (reference sequence). Unmatched junction bases numbered 20, after V lost 6 bases and J lost 5 bases. The CDR3 covers 20 residues. CDR3 in amino acids: CASSGGLGTSGTKPGDTQYF. The CDR3 bases are TGTGCCAGTAGCGGGGGACTTGGGACTAGCGGGACCAAGCCGGGAGATACGCAGTATTTT.

The chain couples TRBV10-2 to TRBJ2-2; the match to TRBD2 covers 10 bases. The CDR3 extends over 17 amino acids. J gave up 5 bases and V 0 bases, and 6 bases lay outside the gene matches. The germline V gene has CDR1 WSHSY and CDR2 SAAADI. The CDR3 loop is CASSESEGLATTGELFF. The CDR3 DNA follows: TGCGCCAGCAGTGAGTCGGAGGGACTAGCGACTACCGGGGAGCTGTTTTTT.

The chain combines TRBV9 with TRBJ2-3; 8 bases are shared with TRBD1. The V gene end was trimmed by 4 bases and the J gene end by 3 bases; junction bases not matched to a gene: 4. The CDR3 extends over 14 amino acids. Germline V gives CDR1 SGDLS, CDR2 YYNGEE. CDR3 coding DNA: TGTGCCAGCAGCCTTCGACAGGGGACAGATACGCAGTATTTT. Translation gives CASSLRQGTDTQYF.

This rearrangement joins TRBV6-5 to TRBJ2-2, with 10 bases aligning to TRBD2. V dropped 6 bases and J dropped 2; count of bases not matched to a gene: 3. This CDR3 region has 15 residues. CDR1 is MNHEY and CDR2 is SVGAGI in the germline V gene. CDR3 sequence: CASSRTSGNTGELFF. The CDR3 coding sequence is TGTGCCAGCAGCAGGACTAGCGGTAACACCGGGGAGCTGTTTTTT.

In DNA form, the CDR3 reads TGTGCCACCAGTGACCCGACTAGCGGGAGCACAGATACGCAGTATTTT. Translation: CATSDPTSGSTDTQYF. The V call is TRBV24-1, the J call TRBJ2-3; 10 bases match TRBD2. The CDR3 has 16 amino acids. The germline V gene encodes CDR1 KGHDR and CDR2 SFDVKD. V lost 4 bases, J lost 0 bases, and 3 bases stayed unmatched.

The chain is built from TRBV19 and TRBJ1-1; TRBD1 might be the D (5 bases). The CDR3 loop spans 13 amino acids. The germline V gene has CDR1 LNHDA and CDR2 SQIVND (reference sequence). Trimming took 3 bases from V and 4 from J, leaving 9 bases between them. CDR3 loop: CASSIVGVTEAFF. CDR3 sequence (DNA): TGTGCCAGTAGTATCGTAGGGGTCACTGAAGCTTTCTTT.

This clone was picked up a small number of times. The chain is built from TRBV19 and TRBJ2-7; 8 bases are a match to TRBD1. J lost 1 base, V lost 4 bases, and 6 bases had no gene match. Germline-derived CDR1 and CDR2 are LNHDA and SQIVND (reference sequence). The CDR3 sequence is 15 residues long. In DNA, the CDR3 is TGTGCCAGTAGTAGATCAGGGGGCTCGTCCTACGAGCAGTACTTC. Translation gives CASSRSGGSSYEQYF.

This clone showed up just a few times. The gene calls are TRBV5-4 and TRBJ1-6, with 7 positions matching TRBD1. The CDR3 has 15 amino acids. J lost 7 bases, V lost 5 bases, and 9 bases had no gene match. Germline CDR1 and CDR2: SGHNT and YYREEE (reference sequence). The CDR3 DNA reads TGTGCCAGCAGTCAAGGACAGGCTCAGAATTCACCCCTCCACTTT. Its translation: CASSQGQAQNSPLHF.

Details on this clone: An end of the junction does not agree with germline; a read error may underlie this. The CDR3, as DNA: TGTGCCAGCAGCGTAGATTTGGGAGGGGGGAGACCAGCCTTC. Protein sequence: CASSVDLGGGRPAF. The chain couples TRBV9 to TRBJ1-2, with TRBD1 as a possible D gene (6 bases). There are 14 residues in the CDR3. CDR1 is SGDLS, CDR2 YYNGEE, per germline.

CDR3 loop: CASSFWTLTNTGELFF. The CDR3, as DNA: TGTGCCAGCAGCTTTTGGACATTAACGAACACCGGGGAGCTGTTTTTT. The gene calls are TRBV7-9 and TRBJ2-2, with D possibly matching TRBD1 (5 bases). Germline CDR1 is SEHNR and CDR2 is FQNEAQ (reference sequence). Trimming pared 3 bases from V and 0 bases from J, leaving 11 bases between. The CDR3 has 16 residues.

V and J are TRBV24-1 and TRBJ2-7, with 8 bases that match TRBD1. V trimming: 9 bases; J trimming: 4 bases; junction bases outside the gene matches: 10. The length of the CDR3 is 14 residues. Germline CDR1 reads KGHDR; CDR2 reads SFDVKD. CDR3 in amino acids: CATSTGRGQYEQYF. The CDR3 DNA follows: TGTGCCACCTCAACGGGCAGGGGGCAGTACGAGCAGTACTTC.